This T cell receptor (beta chain) was observed in a study of CD8 T cells in ankylosing spondylitis (dated by TCRdb to 2017 to 2019). In the study overall: The study set out to find disease-linked TCR variants by profiling T cell receptor beta repertoires in ankylosing spondylitis patients and healthy donors. In total, the full study cohort was made up of 110 or so healthy donors and 20 to 25 ankylosing spondylitis patients. Peripheral blood samples were taken, and synovial fluid was additionally collected from ankylosing spondylitis patients. Points the paper makes about the study in general: Some motif variants had previously been reported in the synovial fluid and blood of reactive arthritis patients, which suggests shared mechanisms of disease initiation. Blood from ankylosing spondylitis patients appeared to be characterized by a TCR beta motif composed of about eight highly homologous amino acid variants. The disease-linked clones showed a CD8+ phenotype and occurred at relatively low frequencies in peripheral blood. The disease-linked clones were reported to be significantly enriched in matched synovial fluid samples from ankylosing spondylitis patients.

The sample was run on an Illumina HiSeq 2500. Quantitative 5'-RACE with molecular barcodes was used to prepare TCR beta libraries. The study's own analysis went as follows. A new computational method based on a probabilistic model of VDJ rearrangement was used to identify disease-linked TCR variants. TCRdb reanalyzed the raw reads on its own, using fastp at Q25 for trimming and MiXCR for clone calling, and kept in-frame beta chains. One record per CDR3 amino acid sequence lists the most common genes and DNA. TCRdb, not the original authors, processed these V and J calls. This sample is represented by around 99,000 distinct CDR3 sequences; about 9% of them were singletons. The ten biggest clones cover roughly 4.6% of the sample. The germline V and J ends show losses of 3 bases and 0 bases respectively, and no gene match explains 6 bases of the junction. Including the terminal cysteine and phenylalanine, the CDR3 comprises 16 residues. Only the CDR3 region is kept as DNA, spanning 48 bases read in frame from base 1. The germline V gene encodes CDR1 SGHTA and CDR2 FQGNSA.

As regards this clonotype: The antigen it recognizes is unknown. No qualities accompany the bases; no much larger clone lies one base away.

Recombination joined TRBV7-2 with TRBJ2-3; the junction holds 7 bases that match TRBD2. Sequences were obtained from blood, either unsorted or a sorted T cell fraction (not recorded which). The clonotype was recovered from a male donor with ankylosing spondylitis or in good health (not recorded which). The CDR3 reads as follows: CASSFQPGLSTDTQYF. The nucleotide sequence reads TGTGCCAGCAGCTTCCAGCCGGGACTAAGCACAGATACGCAGTATTTT.